This record covers a single T cell receptor (beta chain). Other DNA sequences of this sample code for an identical CDR3. Germline V CDR1 and CDR2: SGHRS, YFSETQ. This CDR3 contains 13 residues. The ends lost 0 bases at V and 6 bases at J; junction bases unmatched: 0. The sample originates from a study of blood T cell repertoires in COVID-19. The protocol was immunoSEQ multiplex PCR, while the TCRdb copy is restricted to in-frame clones and leaves out a portion. The sample has more than 250,000 clones; 70% to 90% are singletons. Source material: PBMCs or T cells enriched from blood (not recorded which). V is TRBV5-1 and J is TRBJ1-2; 9 bases are a match to TRBD1. This sequence originates from a woman younger than 45 who had recovered from COVID-19. The CDR3 loop is CASSLGQGDGYTF. The CDR3 nucleotides are TGCGCCAGCAGCTTGGGACAGGGGGATGGCTACACCTTC.